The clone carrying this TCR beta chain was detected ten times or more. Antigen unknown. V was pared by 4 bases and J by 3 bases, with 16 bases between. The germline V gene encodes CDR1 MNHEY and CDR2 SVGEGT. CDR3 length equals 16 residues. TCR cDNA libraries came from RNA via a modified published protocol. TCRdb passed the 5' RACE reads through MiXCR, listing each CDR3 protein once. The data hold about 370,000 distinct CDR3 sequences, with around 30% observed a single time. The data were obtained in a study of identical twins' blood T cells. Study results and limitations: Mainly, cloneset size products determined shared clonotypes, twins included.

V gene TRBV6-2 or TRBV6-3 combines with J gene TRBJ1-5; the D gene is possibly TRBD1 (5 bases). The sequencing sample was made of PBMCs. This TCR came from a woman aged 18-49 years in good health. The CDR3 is CASSSRGRRNNQPQHF. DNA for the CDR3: TGTGCCAGCAGTTCAAGGGGACGAAGAAACAATCAGCCCCAGCATTTT.